This is a list of T cell receptor beta chains from one sample in a study of cytomegalovirus exposure and HLA in healthy donors. Assay used: immunoSEQ multiplex PCR; TCRdb lists only in-frame clones, some missing. The listing records around 140,000 clones. Sequences were obtained from PBMCs. These receptors all stem from a man between 18 and 35 years old in good health and CMV-seronegative. CDR3s include the opening cysteine and the closing phenylalanine or tryptophan. The order of the fields is V gene, J gene, D gene, CDR3 protein, CDR3 DNA. A D gene is named only where the DNA matches it firmly.

V gene: TRBV6-1; J gene: TRBJ2-7; D gene: -; CDR3 protein: CASSAETYEQYF; CDR3 DNA: TGTGCCAGCAGTGCCGAGACCTACGAGCAGTACTTC
V gene: TRBV13; J gene: TRBJ1-1; D gene: -; CDR3 protein: CASSGNGDPNINIGGGRSEAFF; CDR3 DNA: TGTGCCAGCAGCGGGAACGGGGATCCAAACATCAATATCGGGGGAGGGAGATCTGAAGCTTTCTTT
V gene: TRBV5-4; J gene: TRBJ1-1; D gene: -; CDR3 protein: CASSFGGTEAFF; CDR3 DNA: TGTGCCAGCAGCTTCGGGGGGACTGAAGCTTTCTTT
V gene: TRBV30; J gene: TRBJ2-3; D gene: TRBD2; CDR3 protein: CASSGAPSSTDTQYF; CDR3 DNA: TGTGCCTCTAGCGGGGCCCCCTCTAGCACAGATACGCAGTATTTT
V gene: TRBV5-1; J gene: TRBJ2-5; D gene: TRBD1; CDR3 protein: CASSLQGEETQYF; CDR3 DNA: TGCGCCAGCAGCTTACAGGGGGAAGAGACCCAGTACTTC
V gene: TRBV10-3; J gene: TRBJ1-4; D gene: -; CDR3 protein: CAISETTSTNEKLFF; CDR3 DNA: TGTGCCATCAGTGAAACGACATCAACTAATGAAAAACTGTTTTTT
V gene: TRBV10-3; J gene: TRBJ1-2; D gene: TRBD1; CDR3 protein: CAIIRDRLGNYGYTF; CDR3 DNA: TGTGCCATCATCCGGGACAGGTTGGGGAACTATGGCTACACCTTC
V gene: TRBV4-2; J gene: TRBJ1-2; D gene: TRBD1; CDR3 protein: CASSQVQVRDRRFDTF; CDR3 DNA: TGTGCCAGCAGCCAAGTCCAGGTCCGGGACAGGCGTTTCGACACCTTC
V gene: TRBV4-2; J gene: TRBJ2-7; D gene: -; CDR3 protein: CASSQEVGQGYEQYF; CDR3 DNA: TGTGCCAGCAGCCAAGAAGTAGGGCAGGGTTACGAGCAGTACTTC
V gene: TRBV10-3; J gene: TRBJ1-1; D gene: -; CDR3 protein: CAISQSGFEEAFF; CDR3 DNA: TGTGCCATCTCTCAGTCGGGGTTCGAGGAAGCTTTCTTT
V gene: TRBV27; J gene: TRBJ2-1; D gene: TRBD2; CDR3 protein: CASSFWDLGGGSYNEQFF; CDR3 DNA: TGTGCCAGCAGTTTTTGGGACCTGGGCGGGGGCTCCTACAATGAGCAGTTCTTC
V gene: TRBV5-4; J gene: TRBJ2-3; D gene: -; CDR3 protein: CASSLKHTDTQYF; CDR3 DNA: TGTGCCAGCAGCTTGAAACACACGGATACGCAGTATTTT
V gene: TRBV5-4; J gene: TRBJ2-2; D gene: TRBD1; CDR3 protein: CASSSTGGNTGELFF; CDR3 DNA: TGTGCCAGCAGCTCGACAGGGGGCAACACCGGGGAGCTGTTTTTT
V gene: TRBV6-1; J gene: TRBJ2-1; D gene: -; CDR3 protein: CASSEVNEQFF; CDR3 DNA: TGTGCCAGCAGTGAAGTAAATGAGCAGTTCTTC
V gene: TRBV6-6; J gene: TRBJ1-1; D gene: TRBD1; CDR3 protein: CASSRGTDEAFF; CDR3 DNA: TGTGCCAGCAGTCGAGGGACAGATGAAGCTTTCTTT
V gene: TRBV18; J gene: TRBJ2-5; D gene: -; CDR3 protein: CASSPPGGETQYF; CDR3 DNA: TGTGCCAGCTCACCCCCCGGGGGAGAGACCCAGTACTTC
V gene: TRBV6-6; J gene: TRBJ1-1; D gene: -; CDR3 protein: CASKPLEGGTEAFF; CDR3 DNA: TGTGCCAGCAAGCCCCTGGAGGGAGGCACTGAAGCTTTCTTT
V gene: TRBV2; J gene: TRBJ2-7; D gene: -; CDR3 protein: CASSGVGGNYEQYF; CDR3 DNA: TGTGCCAGCAGTGGGGTCGGGGGAAACTACGAGCAGTACTTC
V gene: TRBV9; J gene: TRBJ2-5; D gene: TRBD2; CDR3 protein: CASSVASGGYQETQYF; CDR3 DNA: TGTGCCAGCAGCGTAGCTTCCGGGGGGTACCAAGAGACCCAGTACTTC
V gene: TRBV29-1; J gene: TRBJ2-7; D gene: TRBD1; CDR3 protein: CSVDGTGAYEQYF; CDR3 DNA: TGCAGCGTTGACGGGACAGGGGCCTACGAGCAGTACTTC
V gene: TRBV18; J gene: TRBJ2-3; D gene: -; CDR3 protein: CASSPRVPDTQYF; CDR3 DNA: TGTGCCAGCTCACCGCGTGTCCCAGATACGCAGTATTTT
V gene: TRBV27; J gene: TRBJ2-3; D gene: TRBD1; CDR3 protein: CASSLGTGLVNTQYF; CDR3 DNA: TGTGCCAGCAGTTTGGGGACAGGTTTAGTGAATACGCAGTATTTT
V gene: TRBV19; J gene: TRBJ1-6; D gene: TRBD1; CDR3 protein: CASSRRDRGSPLHF; CDR3 DNA: TGTGCCAGTAGCCGCCGGGACAGGGGCTCACCCCTCCACTTT
V gene: TRBV25-1; J gene: TRBJ1-4; D gene: TRBD1; CDR3 protein: CASSERQGRHEKLFF; CDR3 DNA: TGTGCCAGCAGTGAAAGACAGGGGCGACATGAAAAACTGTTTTTT
V gene: TRBV7-6; J gene: TRBJ2-7; D gene: -; CDR3 protein: CASSLDSQSVEQYF; CDR3 DNA: TGTGCCAGCAGCTTGGACAGTCAGTCGGTCGAGCAGTACTTC
V gene: TRBV7-2; J gene: TRBJ2-1; D gene: TRBD2; CDR3 protein: CASTLGTTNEQFF; CDR3 DNA: TGTGCCAGCACCTTGGGGACTACCAATGAGCAGTTCTTC
V gene: TRBV27; J gene: TRBJ2-1; D gene: -; CDR3 protein: CASSLGAGSYNEQFF; CDR3 DNA: TGTGCCAGCAGTTTAGGTGCGGGTTCCTACAATGAGCAGTTCTTC
V gene: TRBV5-1; J gene: TRBJ1-2; D gene: TRBD1; CDR3 protein: CASSLVTGGSYGYTF; CDR3 DNA: TGCGCCAGCAGCTTGGTGACAGGGGGTTCCTATGGCTACACCTTC
V gene: TRBV4-3; J gene: TRBJ2-1; D gene: TRBD2; CDR3 protein: CASSQDVRLAGANEQFF; CDR3 DNA: TGCGCCAGCAGCCAAGATGTAAGACTAGCGGGAGCCAATGAGCAGTTCTTC
V gene: TRBV10-2; J gene: TRBJ2-5; D gene: TRBD2; CDR3 protein: CASSEVAGETQYF; CDR3 DNA: TGCGCCAGCAGTGAAGTAGCGGGGGAGACCCAGTACTTC
V gene: TRBV11-2; J gene: TRBJ2-7; D gene: -; CDR3 protein: CASSLEQHSYEQYF; CDR3 DNA: TGTGCCAGCAGCTTAGAACAGCACTCCTACGAGCAGTACTTC
V gene: TRBV28; J gene: TRBJ2-1; D gene: TRBD2; CDR3 protein: CASCSGTSGNNEQFF; CDR3 DNA: TGTGCCAGCTGCTCCGGGACTAGCGGTAACAATGAGCAGTTCTTC
V gene: TRBV6-1; J gene: TRBJ2-7; D gene: -; CDR3 protein: CASSEVGVEEQYF; CDR3 DNA: TGTGCCAGCAGTGAAGTTGGAGTGGAAGAGCAGTACTTC
V gene: TRBV11-3; J gene: TRBJ1-2; D gene: -; CDR3 protein: CASSLGLQDGYTF; CDR3 DNA: TGTGCCAGCAGCTTGGGACTTCAGGATGGCTACACCTTC
V gene: TRBV18; J gene: TRBJ1-1; D gene: -; CDR3 protein: CASSGLQGPTFF; CDR3 DNA: TGTGCCAGCTCGGGCCTACAGGGTCCGACGTTCTTT
V gene: TRBV19; J gene: TRBJ2-2; D gene: -; CDR3 protein: CASSTRVFFSGELFF; CDR3 DNA: TGTGCCAGTAGTACCAGGGTTTTTTTCTCCGGGGAGCTGTTTTTT
V gene: TRBV6-4; J gene: TRBJ2-7; D gene: TRBD2; CDR3 protein: CASSPVGGGADEQYF; CDR3 DNA: TGTGCCAGCAGCCCCGTGGGCGGGGGGGCCGACGAGCAGTACTTC
V gene: TRBV11-2; J gene: TRBJ1-1; D gene: -; CDR3 protein: CASSPAGLNTEAFF; CDR3 DNA: TGTGCCAGCAGCCCAGCCGGGTTGAACACTGAAGCTTTCTTT
V gene: TRBV11-2; J gene: TRBJ2-3; D gene: -; CDR3 protein: CASSERSRSDTQYF; CDR3 DNA: TGTGCCAGCAGCGAGAGATCTAGGTCAGATACGCAGTATTTT
V gene: TRBV5-4; J gene: TRBJ2-7; D gene: -; CDR3 protein: CASSLRVDSYEQYF; CDR3 DNA: TGTGCCAGCAGCCTCCGGGTTGATTCCTACGAGCAGTACTTC
V gene: TRBV7-9; J gene: TRBJ2-1; D gene: TRBD1; CDR3 protein: CASSFRSGGVDNEQFF; CDR3 DNA: TGTGCCAGCAGCTTTAGGTCAGGGGGAGTGGACAATGAGCAGTTCTTC
V gene: TRBV6-5; J gene: TRBJ1-1; D gene: TRBD1; CDR3 protein: CASSYSTGGTEAFF; CDR3 DNA: TGTGCCAGCAGTTACTCAACAGGGGGAACTGAAGCTTTCTTT
V gene: TRBV19; J gene: TRBJ1-6; D gene: -; CDR3 protein: CASSLLGGGRNSPLHF; CDR3 DNA: TGTGCCAGTAGCCTCCTTGGCGGGGGGAGGAATTCACCCCTCCACTTT
V gene: TRBV5-1; J gene: TRBJ2-1; D gene: TRBD2; CDR3 protein: CASSGTSGVDYNEQFF; CDR3 DNA: TGCGCCAGCAGCGGGACTAGCGGGGTAGACTACAATGAGCAGTTCTTC
V gene: TRBV7-2; J gene: TRBJ1-5; D gene: TRBD1; CDR3 protein: CASSPQGNQPQHF; CDR3 DNA: TGTGCCAGCAGCCCACAGGGGAATCAGCCCCAGCATTTT
V gene: TRBV7-8; J gene: TRBJ2-7; D gene: TRBD2; CDR3 protein: CASSLAGTSSYEQYF; CDR3 DNA: TGTGCCAGCAGCTTAGCGGGGACTAGCAGCTACGAGCAGTACTTC
V gene: TRBV6-6; J gene: TRBJ2-7; D gene: TRBD1; CDR3 protein: CASSQQGEQYF; CDR3 DNA: TGTGCCAGCAGTCAACAGGGGGAGCAGTACTTC
V gene: TRBV2; J gene: TRBJ1-2; D gene: -; CDR3 protein: CASRWEDYGYTF; CDR3 DNA: TGTGCCAGCAGGTGGGAGGACTACGGCTACACCTTC
V gene: TRBV27; J gene: TRBJ2-7; D gene: TRBD2; CDR3 protein: CASSSLAGAHYEQYF; CDR3 DNA: TGTGCCAGCAGTTCACTAGCGGGGGCCCACTACGAGCAGTACTTC
V gene: TRBV2; J gene: TRBJ2-7; D gene: -; CDR3 protein: CASSVGTGEQYF; CDR3 DNA: TGTGCCAGCAGTGTGGGGACTGGGGAGCAGTACTTC
V gene: TRBV7-9; J gene: TRBJ1-5; D gene: TRBD1; CDR3 protein: CASSGDRGFQPQHF; CDR3 DNA: TGTGCCAGCAGCGGGGACAGGGGGTTTCAGCCCCAGCATTTT
V gene: TRBV14; J gene: TRBJ2-1; D gene: -; CDR3 protein: CASSQDLAGNEQFF; CDR3 DNA: TGTGCCAGCAGCCAAGATCTAGCAGGCAATGAGCAGTTCTTC
V gene: TRBV30; J gene: TRBJ1-4; D gene: -; CDR3 protein: CAGRGGWGEKLFF; CDR3 DNA: TGTGCCGGGAGAGGGGGTTGGGGTGAAAAACTGTTTTTT